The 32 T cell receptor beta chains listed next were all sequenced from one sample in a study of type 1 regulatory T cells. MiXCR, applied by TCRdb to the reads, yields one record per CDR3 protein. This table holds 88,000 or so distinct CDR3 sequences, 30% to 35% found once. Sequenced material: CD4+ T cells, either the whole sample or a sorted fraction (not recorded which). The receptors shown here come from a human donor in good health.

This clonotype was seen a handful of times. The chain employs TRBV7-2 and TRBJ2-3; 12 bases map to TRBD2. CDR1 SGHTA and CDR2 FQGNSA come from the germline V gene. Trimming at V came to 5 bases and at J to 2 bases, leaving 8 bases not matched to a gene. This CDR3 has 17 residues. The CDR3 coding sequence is TGTGCCAGCAGCCCACCAGGACTAGCGGGACCCACAGATACGCAGTATTTT. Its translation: CASSPPGLAGPTDTQYF.

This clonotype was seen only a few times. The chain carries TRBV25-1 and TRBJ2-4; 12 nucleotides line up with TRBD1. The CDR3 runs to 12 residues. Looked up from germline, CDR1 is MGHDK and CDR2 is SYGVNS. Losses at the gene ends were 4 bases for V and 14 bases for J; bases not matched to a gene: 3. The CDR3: CASSGGQGAEYF. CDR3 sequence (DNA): TGTGCCAGCAGTGGGGGACAGGGGGCAGAGTACTTC.

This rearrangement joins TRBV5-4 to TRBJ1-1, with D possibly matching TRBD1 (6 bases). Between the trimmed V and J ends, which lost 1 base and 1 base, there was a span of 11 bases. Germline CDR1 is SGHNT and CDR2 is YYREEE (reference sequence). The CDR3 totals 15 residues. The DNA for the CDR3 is TGTGCCAGCAGCTTGTTGGGGACACGGAACACTGAAGCTTTCTTT. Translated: CASSLLGTRNTEAFF.

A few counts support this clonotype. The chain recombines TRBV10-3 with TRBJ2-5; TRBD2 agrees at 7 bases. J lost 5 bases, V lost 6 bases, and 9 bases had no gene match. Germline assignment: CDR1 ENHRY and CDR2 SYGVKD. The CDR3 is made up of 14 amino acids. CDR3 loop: CAISTPPAGETQYF. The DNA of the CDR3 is TGTGCCATCAGCACGCCCCCAGCGGGGGAGACCCAGTACTTC.

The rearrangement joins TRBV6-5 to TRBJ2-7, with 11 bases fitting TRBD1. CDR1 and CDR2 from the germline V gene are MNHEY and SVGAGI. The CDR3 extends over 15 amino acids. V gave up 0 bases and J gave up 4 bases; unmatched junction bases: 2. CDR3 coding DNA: TGTGCCAGCAGTTACTCCGGGACAGGGGGATACGAGCAGTACTTC. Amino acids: CASSYSGTGGYEQYF.

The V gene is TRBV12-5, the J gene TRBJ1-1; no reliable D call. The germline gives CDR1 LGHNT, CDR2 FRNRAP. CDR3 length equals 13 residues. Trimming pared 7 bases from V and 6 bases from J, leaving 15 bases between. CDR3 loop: CASALGGSAEAFF. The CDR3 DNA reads TGTGCTAGTGCCCTGGGCGGGAGCGCTGAAGCTTTCTTT.

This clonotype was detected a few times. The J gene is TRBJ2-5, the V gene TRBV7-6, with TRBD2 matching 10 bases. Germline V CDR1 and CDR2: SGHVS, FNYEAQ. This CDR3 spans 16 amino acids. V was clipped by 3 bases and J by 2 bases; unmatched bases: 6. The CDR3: CASSLGTSASQETQYF. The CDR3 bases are TGTGCCAGCAGCTTGGGGACTAGCGCGAGTCAAGAGACCCAGTACTTC.

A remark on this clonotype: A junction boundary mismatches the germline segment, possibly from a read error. The CDR3 spells CASSVGGRGSDTQYF. DNA for the CDR3: TGTGCCAGCAGCGTAGGCGGGAGGGGGTCAGACACGCAGTATTTT. The chain joins TRBV9 to TRBJ2-3; 9 nucleotides agree with TRBD2. CDR3 length: 15 amino acids. Germline assignment: CDR1 SGDLS and CDR2 YYNGEE.

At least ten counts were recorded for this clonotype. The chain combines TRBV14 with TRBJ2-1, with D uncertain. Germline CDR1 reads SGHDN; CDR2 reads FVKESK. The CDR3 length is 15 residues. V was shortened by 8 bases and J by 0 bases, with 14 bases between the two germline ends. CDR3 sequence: CASSPRASSYNEQFF. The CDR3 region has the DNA TGTGCCAGCTCCCCTAGGGCGAGCTCCTACAATGAGCAGTTCTTC.

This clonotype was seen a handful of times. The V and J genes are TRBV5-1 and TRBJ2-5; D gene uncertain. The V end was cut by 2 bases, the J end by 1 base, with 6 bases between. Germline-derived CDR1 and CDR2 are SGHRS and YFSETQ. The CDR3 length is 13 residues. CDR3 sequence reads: CASSFRVQETQYF. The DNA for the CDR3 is TGCGCCAGCAGCTTCCGGGTCCAAGAGACCCAGTACTTC.

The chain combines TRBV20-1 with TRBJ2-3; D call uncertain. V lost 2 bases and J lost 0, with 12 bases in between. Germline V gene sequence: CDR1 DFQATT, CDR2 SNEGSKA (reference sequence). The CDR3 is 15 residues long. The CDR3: CSARYPWRSTDTQYF. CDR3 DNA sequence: TGCAGTGCTAGATACCCCTGGCGGAGCACAGATACGCAGTATTTT.

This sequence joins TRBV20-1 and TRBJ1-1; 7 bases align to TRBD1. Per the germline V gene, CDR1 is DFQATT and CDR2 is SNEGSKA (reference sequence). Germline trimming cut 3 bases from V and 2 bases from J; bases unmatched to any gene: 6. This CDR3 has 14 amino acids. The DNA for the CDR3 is TGCAGTGCTAGGCCGGGACAGCTTAACACTGAAGCTTTCTTT. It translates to CSARPGQLNTEAFF.

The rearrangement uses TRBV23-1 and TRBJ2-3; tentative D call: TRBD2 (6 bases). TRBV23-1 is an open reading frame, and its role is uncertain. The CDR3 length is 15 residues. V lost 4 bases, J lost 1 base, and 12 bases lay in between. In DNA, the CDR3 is TGCGCCAGCAGTCCCACTAGCACCCGCACAGATACGCAGTATTTT. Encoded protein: CASSPTSTRTDTQYF.

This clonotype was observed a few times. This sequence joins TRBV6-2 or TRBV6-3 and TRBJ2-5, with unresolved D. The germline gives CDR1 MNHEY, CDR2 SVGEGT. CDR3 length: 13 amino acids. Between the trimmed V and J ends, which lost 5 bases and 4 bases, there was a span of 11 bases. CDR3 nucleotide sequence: TGTGCCAGCAGTCCCACGTCCGCAGAGACCCAGTACTTC. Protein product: CASSPTSAETQYF.

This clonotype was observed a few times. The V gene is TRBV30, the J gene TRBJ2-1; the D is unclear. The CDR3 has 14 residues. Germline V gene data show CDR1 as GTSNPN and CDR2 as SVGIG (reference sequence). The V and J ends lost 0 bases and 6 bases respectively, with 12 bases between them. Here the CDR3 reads CAWSVPPQINEQFF. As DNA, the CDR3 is TGTGCCTGGAGTGTCCCCCCCCAAATCAATGAGCAGTTCTTC. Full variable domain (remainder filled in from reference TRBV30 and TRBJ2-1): SQTIHQWPATLVQPVGSPLSLECTVEGTSNPNLYWYRQAAGRGLQLLFYSVGIGQISSEVPQNLSASRPQDRQFILSSKKLLLSDSGFYLCAWSVPPQINEQFFGPGTRLTVL.

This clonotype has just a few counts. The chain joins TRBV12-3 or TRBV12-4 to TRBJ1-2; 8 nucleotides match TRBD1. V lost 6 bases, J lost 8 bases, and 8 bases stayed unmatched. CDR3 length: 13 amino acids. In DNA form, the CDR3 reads TGTGCCAGCAGAACGACAGGGGCGGGGGGCTACACCTTC. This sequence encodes CASRTTGAGGYTF.

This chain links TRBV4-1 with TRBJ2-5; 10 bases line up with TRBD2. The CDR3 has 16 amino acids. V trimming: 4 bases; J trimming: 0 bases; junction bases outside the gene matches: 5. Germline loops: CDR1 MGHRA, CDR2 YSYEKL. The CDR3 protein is CASSPPGLADQETQYF. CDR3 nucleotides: TGCGCCAGCAGCCCCCCCGGACTAGCGGACCAAGAGACCCAGTACTTC.

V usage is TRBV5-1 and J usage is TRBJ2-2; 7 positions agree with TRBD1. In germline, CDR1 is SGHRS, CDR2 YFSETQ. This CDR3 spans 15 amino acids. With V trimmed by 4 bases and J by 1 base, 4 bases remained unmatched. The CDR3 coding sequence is TGCGCCAGCAGCCGGGACAGTCGGAACACCGGGGAGCTGTTTTTT. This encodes CASSRDSRNTGELFF. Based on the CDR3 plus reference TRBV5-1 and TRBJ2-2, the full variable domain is KAGVTQTPRYLIKTRGQQVTLSCSPISGHRSVSWYQQTPGQGLQFLFEYFSETQRNKGNFPGRFSGRQFSNSRSEMNVSTLELGDSALYLCASSRDSRNTGELFFGEGSRLTVL.

CDR3 amino acids: CASSFRGSWTEAFF. The CDR3 coding sequence is TGTGCCAGCAGTTTCAGGGGCAGTTGGACTGAAGCTTTCTTT. The V and J genes are TRBV6-5 and TRBJ1-1; D perhaps matches TRBD1 (6 bases). Deletions cut 4 bases from V and 5 bases from J, with 14 bases between. The V gene's germline CDR1 is MNHEY and CDR2 SVGAGI. The CDR3 is made up of 14 amino acids.

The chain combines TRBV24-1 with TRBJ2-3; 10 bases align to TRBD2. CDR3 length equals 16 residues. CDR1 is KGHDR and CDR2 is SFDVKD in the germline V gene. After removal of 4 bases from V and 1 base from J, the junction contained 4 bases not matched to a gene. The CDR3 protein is CATSEAGTSGTDTQYF. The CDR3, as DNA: TGTGCCACCAGTGAAGCCGGGACTAGCGGCACAGATACGCAGTATTTT.

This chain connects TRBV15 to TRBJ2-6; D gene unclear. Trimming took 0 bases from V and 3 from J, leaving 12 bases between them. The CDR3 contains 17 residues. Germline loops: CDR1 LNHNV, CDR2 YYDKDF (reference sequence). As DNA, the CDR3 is TGTGCCACCAGCAGAGAGCGCCTGGTCAATGGGGCCAACGTCCTGACTTTC. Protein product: CATSRERLVNGANVLTF.

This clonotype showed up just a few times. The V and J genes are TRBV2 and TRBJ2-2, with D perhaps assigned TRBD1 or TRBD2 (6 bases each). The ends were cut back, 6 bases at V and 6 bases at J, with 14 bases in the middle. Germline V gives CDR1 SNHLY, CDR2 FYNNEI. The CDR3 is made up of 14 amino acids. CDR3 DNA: TGTGCCAGCAGCCTCGAGGGGGGCGCCGGGGAGCTGTTTTTT. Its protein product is CASSLEGGAGELFF.

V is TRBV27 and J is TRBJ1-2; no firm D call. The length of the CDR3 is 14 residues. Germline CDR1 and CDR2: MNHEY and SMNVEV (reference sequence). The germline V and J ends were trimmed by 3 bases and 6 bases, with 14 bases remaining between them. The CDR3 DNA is TGTGCCAGCAGTTTTCAGCCCCAGTACAATGGCTACACCTTC. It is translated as CASSFQPQYNGYTF.

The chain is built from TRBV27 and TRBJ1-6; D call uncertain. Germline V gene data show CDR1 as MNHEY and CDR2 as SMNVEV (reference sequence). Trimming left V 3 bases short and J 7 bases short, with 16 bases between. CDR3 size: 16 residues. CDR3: CASSFDGRSRNSPLHF. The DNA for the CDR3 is TGTGCCAGCAGTTTCGACGGCCGGTCCAGGAATTCACCCCTCCACTTT.

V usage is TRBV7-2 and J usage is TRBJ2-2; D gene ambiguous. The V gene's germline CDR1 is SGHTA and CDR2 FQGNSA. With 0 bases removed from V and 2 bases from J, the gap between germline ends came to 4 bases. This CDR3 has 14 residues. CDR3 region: CASSLALNTGELFF. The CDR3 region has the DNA TGTGCCAGCAGCTTAGCCCTTAACACCGGGGAGCTGTTTTTT.

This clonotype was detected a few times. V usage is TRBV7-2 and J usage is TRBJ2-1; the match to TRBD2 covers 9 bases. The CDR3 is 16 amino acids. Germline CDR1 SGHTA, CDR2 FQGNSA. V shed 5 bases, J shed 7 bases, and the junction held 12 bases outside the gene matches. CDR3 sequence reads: CASSRFLAGVGNEQFF. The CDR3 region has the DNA TGTGCCAGCAGCCGCTTCTTAGCGGGAGTGGGGAATGAGCAGTTCTTC.

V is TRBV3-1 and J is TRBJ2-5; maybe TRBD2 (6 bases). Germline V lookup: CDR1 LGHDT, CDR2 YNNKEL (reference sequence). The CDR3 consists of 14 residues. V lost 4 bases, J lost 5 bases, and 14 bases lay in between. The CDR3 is CASSPSGTRETQYF. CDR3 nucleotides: TGTGCCAGCAGCCCGTCCGGGACTCGGGAGACCCAGTACTTC.

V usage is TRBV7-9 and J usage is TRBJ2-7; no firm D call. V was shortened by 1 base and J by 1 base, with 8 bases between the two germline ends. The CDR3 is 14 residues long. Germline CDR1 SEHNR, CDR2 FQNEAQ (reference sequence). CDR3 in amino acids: CASSLGLGSYEQYF. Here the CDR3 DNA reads TGTGCCAGCAGCTTAGGGTTAGGATCCTACGAGCAGTACTTC.

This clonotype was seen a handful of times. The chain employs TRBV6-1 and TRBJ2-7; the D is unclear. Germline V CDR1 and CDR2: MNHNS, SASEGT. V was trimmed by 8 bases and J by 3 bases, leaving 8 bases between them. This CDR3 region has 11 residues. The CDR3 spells CASGVGYEQYF. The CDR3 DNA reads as TGTGCCAGCGGAGTTGGCTACGAGCAGTACTTC.

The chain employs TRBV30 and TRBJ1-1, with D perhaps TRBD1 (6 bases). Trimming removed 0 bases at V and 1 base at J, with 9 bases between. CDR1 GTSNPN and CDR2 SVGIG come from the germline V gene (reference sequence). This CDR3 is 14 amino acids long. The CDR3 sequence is CAWSVSGANTEAFF. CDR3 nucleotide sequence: TGTGCCTGGAGTGTATCAGGGGCGAACACTGAAGCTTTCTTT.

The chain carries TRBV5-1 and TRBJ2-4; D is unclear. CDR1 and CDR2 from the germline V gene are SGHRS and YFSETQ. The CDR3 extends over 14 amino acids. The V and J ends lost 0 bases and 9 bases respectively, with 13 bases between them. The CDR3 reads CASSLGAQDGIQYF. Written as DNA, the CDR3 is TGCGCCAGCAGCTTGGGGGCCCAGGACGGCATTCAGTACTTC.

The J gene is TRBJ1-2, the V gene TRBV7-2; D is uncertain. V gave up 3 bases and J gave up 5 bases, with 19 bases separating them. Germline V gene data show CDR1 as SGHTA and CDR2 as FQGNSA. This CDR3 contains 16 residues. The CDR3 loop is CASSLARAPAIYGYTF. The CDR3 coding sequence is TGTGCCAGCAGCTTGGCCCGGGCCCCCGCGATATATGGCTACACCTTC.